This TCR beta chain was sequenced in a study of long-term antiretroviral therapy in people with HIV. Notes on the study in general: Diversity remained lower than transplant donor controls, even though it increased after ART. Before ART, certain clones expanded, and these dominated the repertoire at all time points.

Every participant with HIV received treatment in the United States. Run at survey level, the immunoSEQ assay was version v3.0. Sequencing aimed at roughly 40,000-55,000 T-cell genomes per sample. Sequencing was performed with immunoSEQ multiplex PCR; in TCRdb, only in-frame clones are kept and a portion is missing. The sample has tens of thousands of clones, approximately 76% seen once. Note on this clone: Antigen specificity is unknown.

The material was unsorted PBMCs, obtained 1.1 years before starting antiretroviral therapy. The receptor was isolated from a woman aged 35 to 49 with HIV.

The CDR3 coding sequence is TGCGCCAGCAGCCAAGATCTTATAGGAGGGATCCTAGCCAAAAACATTCAGTACTTC. Protein product: CASSQDLIGGILAKNIQYF. This chain uses TRBV4-1 with TRBJ2-4; perhaps TRBD2 as D (6 bases). Per germline, CDR1 MGHRA and CDR2 YSYEKL. Trimming took off 0 bases at V and 0 bases at J, with 18 bases between the two ends. The CDR3 has 19 residues.